These T cell receptor beta chains were read from a single sample in a study of T cell repertoires in cytomegalovirus infection. Each CDR3 protein is one row after TCRdb ran MiXCR on the reads. In the table there are 740,000 or so distinct CDR3 sequences, roughly 36% of which are singletons. Sequencing used PBMCs. Receptors originate from a human donor in good health (CMV status not recorded). Some clones in this sample may be carry-over from other donors' samples. CDR3s include the opening cysteine and the closing phenylalanine or tryptophan. A D gene is named only where the DNA matches it firmly. Rows give clone size only sometimes, using once, few, many, or a class for an expanded clone.

j_call v_call clone_size d_call cdr3_nt cdr3_aa
TRBJ1-1 TRBV6-1 once - TGTGCCAGCAGTGAAGCGGAGGAGAACACTGAAGCTTTCTTT CASSEAEENTEAFF
TRBJ2-1 TRBV24-1 - TRBD2 TGTGCCACCAGTGAAGCCGAACTAGCGGGAGTGACTAATGAGCAGTTCTTC CATSEAELAGVTNEQFF
TRBJ2-7 TRBV29-1 - - TGCAGCGTTGGCCACAGGACCTCCTACGAGCAGTACTTC CSVGHRTSYEQYF
TRBJ1-1 TRBV4-1 few - TGCGCCAGCAGCCAAGTGATAGAAAGAAACACTGAAGCTTTCTTT CASSQVIERNTEAFF
TRBJ1-1 TRBV6-5 few TRBD1 TGTGCCAGCAGTTACTTAGGGGGACAGGGAGGGTATCCTGAAGCTTTCTTT CASSYLGGQGGYPEAFF
TRBJ1-5 TRBV7-9 many - TGTGCCAGCAGCTTAGCAACACAGGGTTCTGGGCAGCCCCAGCATTTT CASSLATQGSGQPQHF
TRBJ1-3 TRBV7-9 few - TGTGCCAGCAGCTTAGTTCCAGTCTCTGGAAACACCATATATTTT CASSLVPVSGNTIYF
TRBJ1-1 TRBV5-1 - TRBD1 TGCGCCAGCAACCGGGACAGGGTGGACACTGAAGCTTTCTTT CASNRDRVDTEAFF
TRBJ1-1 TRBV28 few - TGTGCCAGCAGTGTACAGGGTAAGGTCACTGAAGCTTTCTTT CASSVQGKVTEAFF
TRBJ2-7 TRBV28 - - TGTGCCAGCAGTCCCCGCCAGGGCGCAGTAGTCAACGAGCAGTACTTC CASSPRQGAVVNEQYF
TRBJ2-7 TRBV7-2 - TRBD1 TGTGCCAGCAGATTTATGTCACAGGGGGCGGCCTACGAGCAGTACTTC CASRFMSQGAAYEQYF
TRBJ1-4 TRBV12-3/TRBV12-4 - - TGTGCCAGCGGGGCCGTGCTACGGGGTGAAAAACTGTTTTTT CASGAVLRGEKLFF
TRBJ1-5 TRBV7-2 - - TGTGCCAGCAGCTTAGGGCCACTTAATAGCAATCAGCCCCAGCATTTT CASSLGPLNSNQPQHF
TRBJ2-7 TRBV28 - - TGTGCCAGCAGATCCGACCGAGAACCGACCTACCAGCAGTACTTC CASRSDREPTYQQYF
TRBJ1-2 TRBV4-1 - - TGCGCCAGCAGCCAAGGGACAGAGTATGGCTACACCTTC CASSQGTEYGYTF
TRBJ2-7 TRBV27 - TRBD2 TGTGCCAGCAGCGGGGGGGCCAAGCCCTACGAGCAGTACTTC CASSGGAKPYEQYF
TRBJ2-7 TRBV6-5 - TRBD1 TGTGCCAGCAGCCGCCGGACAGGGGGCTACGAGCAGTACTTC CASSRRTGGYEQYF
TRBJ2-7 TRBV7-2 many - TGTGCCAGCGGCTTCGGCGGCGAGCAGTACTTC CASGFGGEQYF
TRBJ2-1 TRBV5-3 - - TGTGCCAGCAGCTTACACCACCGATACAATGAGCAGTTCTTC CASSLHHRYNEQFF
TRBJ1-1 TRBV6-4 - - TGTGCCAGCAGTGTGGACCCCGCGGACACTGAAGCTTTCTTT CASSVDPADTEAFF
TRBJ2-7 TRBV6-8 few TRBD1 TGTGCCAGCAGTGGGACCCGGGACAGGGGGTCCTACGAGCAGTACTTC CASSGTRDRGSYEQYF
TRBJ2-1 TRBV12-3/TRBV12-4 - - TGTGCCAGCAGTCCCGCGGGGAGGAGCTCCTACAATGAGCAGTTCTTC CASSPAGRSSYNEQFF
TRBJ1-1 TRBV2 - TRBD1 TGTGCCAGCAGTTCTCCGGGACAGGGTGGGGACACTGAAGCTTTCTTT CASSSPGQGGDTEAFF
TRBJ1-2 TRBV27 - - TGTGCCAGGGGGCGAGGGCCACATGGCTACACCTTC CARGRGPHGYTF
TRBJ2-1 TRBV28 - - TGTGCCAGCAGTGCCTCAGGGGAGGCGGACAATGAGCAGTTCTTC CASSASGEADNEQFF
TRBJ1-5 TRBV15 - - TGTGCCACCAGCAGGGTAGGGGAAAGCAATCAGCCCCAGCATTTT CATSRVGESNQPQHF
TRBJ1-2 TRBV7-2 - - TGTGCCAGCAGCCGTGGAGGGGGGGCCGTCTATGGCTACACCTTC CASSRGGGAVYGYTF
TRBJ2-7 TRBV7-8 many - TGTGCCAGCAGCTCCGCCCAGGGGAGTTCGGGCGAGCAGTACTTC CASSSAQGSSGEQYF
TRBJ1-2 TRBV20-1 few - TGCAGTGCTAGACCCCCGGGGGGAGGATTGGAGGGCTACACCTTC CSARPPGGGLEGYTF
TRBJ1-5 TRBV12-3/TRBV12-4 many TRBD1 TGTGCCAGCAACCCAGGGGGTGGTCAGCCCCAGCATTTT CASNPGGGQPQHF
TRBJ2-1 TRBV7-9 - - TGTGCCAGCAGCTTATTGGGGGACTCCTTCTACAATGAGCAGTTCTTC CASSLLGDSFYNEQFF
TRBJ1-5 TRBV12-3/TRBV12-4 - - TGTGCCAGCAGCCCTGTTGGGGCCTCAATATCGCATTTT CASSPVGASISHF
TRBJ2-2 TRBV7-2 - - TGTGCCAGCAGCGAAGGGGGGGGCTGGACCGGGGAGCTGTATTTT CASSEGGGWTGELYF